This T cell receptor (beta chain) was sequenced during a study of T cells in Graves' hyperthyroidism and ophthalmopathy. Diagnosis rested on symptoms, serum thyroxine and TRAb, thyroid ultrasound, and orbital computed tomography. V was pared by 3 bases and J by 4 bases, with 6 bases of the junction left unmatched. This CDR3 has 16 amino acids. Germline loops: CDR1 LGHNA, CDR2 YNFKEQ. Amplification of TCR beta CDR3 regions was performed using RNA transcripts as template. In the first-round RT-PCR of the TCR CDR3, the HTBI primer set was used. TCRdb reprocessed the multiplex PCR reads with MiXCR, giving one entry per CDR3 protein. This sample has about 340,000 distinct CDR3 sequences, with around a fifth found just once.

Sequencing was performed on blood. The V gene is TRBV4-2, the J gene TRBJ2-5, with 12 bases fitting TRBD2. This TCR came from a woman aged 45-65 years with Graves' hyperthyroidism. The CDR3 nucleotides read TGTGCCAGCAGCCACCCGACTAGCGGGAGTACAGAGACCCAGTACTTC. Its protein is CASSHPTSGSTETQYF.